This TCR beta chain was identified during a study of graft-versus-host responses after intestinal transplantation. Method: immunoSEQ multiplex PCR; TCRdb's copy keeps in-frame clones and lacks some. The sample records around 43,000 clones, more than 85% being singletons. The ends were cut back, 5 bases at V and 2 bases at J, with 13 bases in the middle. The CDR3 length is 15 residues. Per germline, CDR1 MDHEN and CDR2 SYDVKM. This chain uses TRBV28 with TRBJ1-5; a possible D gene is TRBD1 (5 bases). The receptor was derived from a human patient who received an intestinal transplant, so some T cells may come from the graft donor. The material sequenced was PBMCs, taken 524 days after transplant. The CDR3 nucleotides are TGTGCCAGCAGTCCCCAAAGGGGTGGCAATCAGCCCCAGCATTTT. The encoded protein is CASSPQRGGNQPQHF.